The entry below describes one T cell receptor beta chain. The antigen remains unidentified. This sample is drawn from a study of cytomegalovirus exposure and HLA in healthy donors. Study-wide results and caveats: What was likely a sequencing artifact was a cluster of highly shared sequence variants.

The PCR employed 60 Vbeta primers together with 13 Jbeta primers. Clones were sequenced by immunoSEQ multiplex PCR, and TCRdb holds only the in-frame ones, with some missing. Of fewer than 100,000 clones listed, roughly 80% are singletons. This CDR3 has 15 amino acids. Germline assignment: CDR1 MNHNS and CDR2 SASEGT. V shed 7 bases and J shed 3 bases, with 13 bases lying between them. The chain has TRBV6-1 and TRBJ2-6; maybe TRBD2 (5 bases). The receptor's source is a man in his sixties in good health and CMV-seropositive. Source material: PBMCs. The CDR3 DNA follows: TGTGCCAGCATTCGGACTGTATTTGGGGCCAACGTCCTGACTTTC. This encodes CASIRTVFGANVLTF.